Below are 30 T cell receptor beta chains sequenced from a single sample in a study of human T cells and chemical hapten exposure. As to time point: patch test 1, 2 weeks after DPC sensitization. As to treatment: therapeutic diphenylcyclopropenone sensitization with weekly scalp DPC. MiXCR, applied by TCRdb to the RACE reads, yields one record per CDR3 protein. The sample shows 11,000 to 15,000 distinct CDR3 sequences, about a sixth of them seen only once. The source was whole blood, collected in connection with sensitization to the hapten diphenylcyclopropenone (DPC). These receptors were obtained from a woman younger than 45 with alopecia areata. Some clones in this sample may be carry-over from other donors' samples.

This clonotype was counted a few times. This chain joins TRBV5-1 and TRBJ2-5; no definite D call. CDR3 length: 14 residues. Germline CDR1 is SGHRS and CDR2 is YFSETQ. V lost 0 bases and J lost 1, with 7 bases in between. The DNA for the CDR3 is TGCGCCAGCAGCTTGGCCATAGGCCAAGAGACCCAGTACTTC. It yields the protein CASSLAIGQETQYF.

This clonotype was detected many times. The genes are TRBV5-1 and TRBJ2-1; D unresolved. Germline CDR1 and CDR2: SGHRS and YFSETQ. Trimming removed 0 bases from V and 0 bases from J, with 4 bases in between. CDR3 length: 14 amino acids. DNA of the CDR3: TGCGCCAGCAGCTTGGCTAGCTCCTACAATGAGCAGTTCTTC. It encodes CASSLASSYNEQFF.

This clonotype was counted at least ten times. This chain connects TRBV29-1 to TRBJ2-5, with no clear D. CDR1 is SQVTM and CDR2 is ANQGSEA in the germline V gene. Trimming removed 1 base from V and 5 bases from J, with 17 bases in between. The CDR3 loop spans 15 amino acids. CDR3 coding DNA: TGCAGCGTTGAAGGAGGATGGTCAACTTGGGAGACCCAGTACTTC. Protein: CSVEGGWSTWETQYF.

The chain joins TRBV7-9 to TRBJ1-1; the D is unclear. The CDR3 length is 14 residues. The germline CDR1 and CDR2 sequences are SEHNR and FQNEAQ (reference sequence). Trimming removed 4 bases at V and 6 bases at J, with 15 bases between. The CDR3 region has the DNA TGTGCCAGCAGCTCCTTAAGGTCCTGGCCTGAAGCTTTCTTT. Translating it yields CASSSLRSWPEAFF.

This clonotype is medium-sized (0.01 to 0.1%). The gene calls are TRBV2 and TRBJ2-1, with 9 positions matching TRBD2. The trim removed 4 bases at V and 2 bases at J, leaving 3 bases unmatched. Germline loops: CDR1 SNHLY, CDR2 FYNNEI. The CDR3 length is 15 residues. CDR3 in amino acids: CASSVSGSTYNEQFF. CDR3 nucleotide sequence: TGTGCCAGCAGTGTTAGCGGGAGTACCTACAATGAGCAGTTCTTC.

This clonotype was recorded many times. V gene TRBV3-1 combines with J gene TRBJ2-4; TRBD1 might be the D (6 bases). V was shortened by 0 bases and J by 1 base, with 13 bases between the two germline ends. This CDR3 has 17 amino acids. Germline assignment: CDR1 LGHDT and CDR2 YNNKEL (reference sequence). Here the CDR3 DNA reads TGTGCCAGCAGCCAAGACGGAGCAGGGGCGGCCAAAAACATTCAGTACTTC. It codes for CASSQDGAGAAKNIQYF.

This clonotype showed up just a few times. The gene calls are TRBV6-5 and TRBJ1-3; weak D call: TRBD1 (5 bases). Deletions cut 4 bases from V and 4 bases from J, with 14 bases between. The CDR3 sequence is 15 residues long. CDR1 is MNHEY and CDR2 is SVGAGI in the germline V gene. CDR3 nucleotides: TGTGCCAGCAGTTCCAACCAGGGAGTCGGAAACACCATATATTTT. Protein sequence: CASSSNQGVGNTIYF.

This clonotype is medium-sized in the sample. The chain has TRBV6-1 and TRBJ1-5, with 7 bases aligning to TRBD1. Per the germline V gene, CDR1 is MNHNS and CDR2 is SASEGT. The ends lost 8 bases at V and 0 bases at J; junction bases unmatched: 7. This CDR3 spans 15 amino acids. CDR3 sequence: CASWGTVRSNQPQHF. DNA for the CDR3: TGTGCCAGCTGGGGGACAGTACGTAGCAATCAGCCCCAGCATTTT.

In this sample, this clonotype is medium-sized. This chain connects TRBV7-9 to TRBJ2-3, with unresolved D. V shed 3 bases and J shed 0 bases, with 7 bases lying between them. Germline V gene data show CDR1 as SEHNR and CDR2 as FQNEAQ (reference sequence). CDR3 size: 14 residues. CDR3 DNA: TGTGCCAGCAGCTTCATCGGAAGCACAGATACGCAGTATTTT. The encoded protein is CASSFIGSTDTQYF. The full variable domain, its missing parts supplied by reference TRBV7-9 and TRBJ2-3, is DTGVSQNPRHKITKRGQNVTFRCDPISEHNRLYWYRQTLGQGPEFLTYFQNEAQLEKSRLLSDRFSAERPKGSFSTLEIQRTEQGDSAMYLCASSFIGSTDTQYFGPGTRLTVL.

This clonotype was observed a single time. V and J are TRBV9 and TRBJ2-3, with a weak D call TRBD1 (5 bases). Germline V lookup: CDR1 SGDLS, CDR2 YYNGEE. The CDR3 has 16 amino acids. Trimming left V 0 bases short and J 2 bases short, with 13 bases between. CDR3 loop: CASSVAPRGFTDTQYF. CDR3 nucleotides: TGTGCCAGCAGCGTAGCGCCTAGGGGATTCACAGATACGCAGTATTTT.

This clonotype was counted many times. The chain uses TRBV7-8 and TRBJ2-2; no clear D. The CDR3 covers 13 residues. Between the trimmed V and J ends, which lost 3 bases and 1 base, there was a span of 3 bases. Germline CDR1 SGHVS, CDR2 FQNEAQ. CDR3 amino acids: CASSFWNTGELFF. As DNA, the CDR3 is TGTGCCAGCAGCTTCTGGAACACCGGGGAGCTGTTTTTT. Complete variable domain (other parts from reference TRBV7-8 and TRBJ2-2): GAGVSQSPRYKVAKRGQDVALRCDPISGHVSLFWYQQALGQGPEFLTYFQNEAQLDKSGLPSDRFFAERPEGSVSTLKIQRTQQEDSAVYLCASSFWNTGELFFGEGSRLTVL.

This clonotype was observed many times. The V gene is TRBV6-1, the J gene TRBJ2-4; possibly TRBD2 for D (6 bases). From germline, CDR1 is MNHNS and CDR2 SASEGT. V lost 10 bases to trimming and J lost 4 bases, with 20 bases between them. CDR3 size: 15 residues. The DNA for the CDR3 is TGTGCCACCACACCCGAGCGGGCAACTAAAAACATTCAGTACTTC. This gives the protein CATTPERATKNIQYF.

V usage is TRBV11-2 and J usage is TRBJ1-1, with 7 positions matching TRBD1. The germline V gene encodes CDR1 SGHAT and CDR2 FQNNGV. This CDR3 contains 13 residues. The V gene end was trimmed by 4 bases and the J gene end by 1 base; junction bases not matched to a gene: 0. The CDR3 DNA reads as TGTGCCAGCAGCTGGGACAGGAACACTGAAGCTTTCTTT. This codes for CASSWDRNTEAFF.

The rearrangement links TRBV29-1 to TRBJ1-3; D is possibly TRBD1 (5 bases). Germline values: CDR1 SQVTM, CDR2 ANQGSEA. This CDR3 has 13 residues. Trimming pared 0 bases from V and 4 bases from J, leaving 7 bases between. CDR3 region: CSVEEGPGNTIYF. Here the CDR3 DNA reads TGCAGCGTTGAAGAGGGACCGGGAAACACCATATATTTT.

This clonotype has ten or more counts. V usage is TRBV5-6 and J usage is TRBJ2-1, with D possibly being TRBD2 (5 bases). The CDR3 has 15 amino acids. The germline V gene has CDR1 SGHDT and CDR2 YYEEEE. V dropped 1 base and J dropped 4 bases, with 12 bases sitting between them. CDR3 loop: CASSLYGSSYNEQFF. The DNA of the CDR3 is TGTGCCAGCAGCTTGTATGGGAGTTCATACAATGAGCAGTTCTTC.

This clonotype appeared many times. The CDR3 here is CASSLLTGTDIQYF. The CDR3 DNA reads as TGTGCCAGCAGTCTCCTGACAGGGACGGACATTCAGTACTTC. The chain employs TRBV28 and TRBJ2-4; TRBD1 aligns across 7 bases. Germline V gene lookup returns CDR1 MDHEN and CDR2 SYDVKM. V lost 5 bases and J lost 8; bases outside the gene matches: 9. CDR3 length: 14 amino acids.

This sequence joins TRBV7-6 and TRBJ2-3, with no clear D. From germline, CDR1 is SGHVS and CDR2 FNYEAQ. CDR3 length equals 15 residues. With 5 bases removed from V and 6 bases from J, the gap between germline ends came to 18 bases. The CDR3 DNA sequence: TGTGCCAGCAGCCCAAATTCAAGCCCCAGTGATACGCAGTATTTT. Residues: CASSPNSSPSDTQYF.

This clonotype was detected ten times or more. The chain has TRBV2 and TRBJ2-1; D tentatively fits TRBD1 or TRBD2 (5 bases each). The germline V gene has CDR1 SNHLY and CDR2 FYNNEI. Trimming removed 6 bases from V and 9 bases from J, with 18 bases in between. The CDR3 is 14 amino acids. The DNA for the CDR3 is TGTGCCAGCAGCAGGGACGGGGCGTGGATTGAGCAGTTCTTC. This encodes CASSRDGAWIEQFF.

This clonotype was detected many times. The J gene is TRBJ2-3, the V gene TRBV12-3 or TRBV12-4, with D maybe TRBD2 (6 bases). With 7 bases removed from V and 5 bases from J, the gap between germline ends came to 22 bases. The CDR3 runs 16 residues. The CDR3 sequence is CASTYLGGFPRDTQYF. Here the CDR3 DNA reads TGTGCCAGCACCTATCTCGGAGGGTTCCCTCGAGATACGCAGTATTTT.

Many counts were recorded for this clonotype. The CDR3 region has the DNA TGTGCCAGCAGCCAAGTACGGACAGGAGGCTGGTATGGAAACACCATATATTTT. This codes for CASSQVRTGGWYGNTIYF. V usage is TRBV4-2 and J usage is TRBJ1-3; 7 bases are a match to TRBD1. The length of the CDR3 is 18 residues. Losses at the gene ends were 1 base for V and 3 bases for J; bases not matched to a gene: 12. From germline, CDR1 is LGHNA and CDR2 YNFKEQ.

The genes are TRBV12-3 or TRBV12-4 and TRBJ2-7, with D unresolved. The CDR3 sequence is 13 residues long. Trimming stripped 5 bases from V and 3 bases from J, with 11 bases between. CDR3 residues: CASSRTPIYEQYF. CDR3 sequence (DNA): TGTGCCAGCAGTAGGACCCCAATCTACGAGCAGTACTTC.

V and J are TRBV10-3 and TRBJ1-4; possibly TRBD1 for D (6 bases). Germline loops: CDR1 ENHRY, CDR2 SYGVKD. The CDR3 is 15 residues long. The V and J ends lost 0 bases and 5 bases respectively, with 10 bases between them. The CDR3 DNA follows: TGTGCCATCAGTGAGTCAGGGGGGCCCAATGAAAAACTGTTTTTT. This encodes CAISESGGPNEKLFF.

This rearrangement joins TRBV29-1 to TRBJ1-2; 7 bases are shared with TRBD1. The CDR3 spans 12 residues. The V segment lost 4 bases and the J segment 4 bases; nucleotides outside the gene matches: 3. Germline lookup yields CDR1 SQVTM and CDR2 ANQGSEA. The CDR3 loop reads CSVARQGYGYTF. The CDR3 region has the DNA TGCAGCGTTGCAAGACAGGGCTATGGCTACACCTTC. Full variable domain (missing parts from reference TRBV29-1 and TRBJ1-2): SAVISQKPSRDICQRGTSLTIQCQVDSQVTMMFWYRQQPGQSLTLIATANQGSEATYESGFVIDKFPISRPNLTFSTLTVSNMSPEDSSIYLCSVARQGYGYTFGSGTRLTVV.

This clonotype was observed at least ten times. This rearrangement joins TRBV6-1 to TRBJ2-1, with 9 nucleotides matching TRBD1. V was clipped by 1 base and J by 9 bases; unmatched bases: 4. Germline lookup yields CDR1 MNHNS and CDR2 SASEGT. There are 14 residues in the CDR3. The CDR3 region is CASSEDRGLSEQFF. DNA of the CDR3: TGTGCCAGCAGTGAAGACAGGGGGCTTAGTGAGCAGTTCTTC.

The chain couples TRBV9 to TRBJ1-1, with D unresolved. CDR1 is SGDLS, CDR2 YYNGEE, per germline. Trimming took off 0 bases at V and 0 bases at J, with 9 bases between the two ends. The CDR3 runs 15 residues. The CDR3 DNA follows: TGTGCCAGCAGCGTAGATGCGGGTATGAACACTGAAGCTTTCTTT. This gives the protein CASSVDAGMNTEAFF.

This clonotype came up many times. The rearrangement uses TRBV29-1 and TRBJ2-3; maybe TRBD2 (5 bases). V lost 4 bases, J lost 4 bases, and 12 bases lay in between. The CDR3 is 13 residues long. Germline CDR1 reads SQVTM; CDR2 reads ANQGSEA. CDR3 residues: CSVGGYGADTQYF. DNA of the CDR3: TGCAGCGTTGGAGGGTACGGCGCAGATACGCAGTATTTT.

Sample share makes this clonotype medium-sized. V gene TRBV12-3 or TRBV12-4 combines with J gene TRBJ2-5; no firm D call. This CDR3 region has 13 residues. V lost 6 bases to trimming and J lost 1 base, with 9 bases between them. In DNA, the CDR3 is TGTGCCAGCAGCAGACTGGCCCAAGAGACCCAGTACTTC. It is translated as CASSRLAQETQYF.

This clonotype was detected ten times or more. The chain employs TRBV20-1 and TRBJ2-7; a weak D match, TRBD1 (5 bases). Trimming pared 1 base from V and 6 bases from J, leaving 7 bases between. The CDR3 covers 11 residues. Germline CDR1 DFQATT, CDR2 SNEGSKA (reference sequence). The CDR3 DNA follows: TGCAGTGCTAGAGCAGGGCGCGAGCAGTACTTC. This encodes CSARAGREQYF.

This clonotype was seen many times. V usage is TRBV5-4 and J usage is TRBJ1-1, with TRBD1 identical over 7 bases. The CDR3 runs to 16 residues. V shed 0 bases and J 4 bases; nucleotides not matched to a gene: 9. In germline, CDR1 is SGHNT, CDR2 YYREEE (reference sequence). CDR3 loop: CASSLETGTVGTEAFF. DNA for the CDR3: TGTGCCAGCAGCTTGGAAACCGGGACAGTTGGCACTGAAGCTTTCTTT.

In this sample, this clonotype is medium-sized. The chain employs TRBV7-9 and TRBJ2-2; D unclear. Trimming removed 5 bases from V and 3 bases from J, with 10 bases in between. Germline lookup yields CDR1 SEHNR and CDR2 FQNEAQ (reference sequence). The length of the CDR3 is 14 residues. Written as DNA, the CDR3 is TGTGCCAGCAGCGCCCGTCTCCACACCGGGGAGCTGTTTTTT. Translation: CASSARLHTGELFF.